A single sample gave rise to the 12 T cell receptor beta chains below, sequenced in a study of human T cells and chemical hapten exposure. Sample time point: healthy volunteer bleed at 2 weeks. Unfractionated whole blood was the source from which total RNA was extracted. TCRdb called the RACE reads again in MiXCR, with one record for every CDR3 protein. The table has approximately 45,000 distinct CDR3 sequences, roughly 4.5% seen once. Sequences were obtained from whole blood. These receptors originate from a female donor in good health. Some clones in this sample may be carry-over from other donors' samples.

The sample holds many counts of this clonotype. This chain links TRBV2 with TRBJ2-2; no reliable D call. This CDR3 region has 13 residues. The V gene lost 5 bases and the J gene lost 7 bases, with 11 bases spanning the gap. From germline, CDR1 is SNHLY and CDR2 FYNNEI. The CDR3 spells CASSTAEGGELFF. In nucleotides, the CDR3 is TGTGCCAGCAGTACGGCGGAAGGCGGGGAGCTGTTTTTT.

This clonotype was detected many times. The CDR3: CATSYNRGGRNTIYF. CDR3 coding DNA: TGTGCCACCAGCTACAACAGGGGCGGGCGGAACACCATATATTTT. The chain links TRBV15 to TRBJ1-3; 7 positions agree with TRBD1. The V segment lost 5 bases and the J segment 7 bases; nucleotides outside the gene matches: 11. CDR1 LNHNV and CDR2 YYDKDF come from the germline V gene (reference sequence). The CDR3 contains 15 residues. Looking up the rest from reference TRBV15 and TRBJ1-3 gives the full variable domain: DAMVIQNPRYQVTQFGKPVTLSCSQTLNHNVMYWYQQKSSQAPKLLFHYYDKDFNNEADTPDNFQSRRPNTSFCFLDIRSPGLGDTAMYLCATSYNRGGRNTIYFGEGSWLTVV.

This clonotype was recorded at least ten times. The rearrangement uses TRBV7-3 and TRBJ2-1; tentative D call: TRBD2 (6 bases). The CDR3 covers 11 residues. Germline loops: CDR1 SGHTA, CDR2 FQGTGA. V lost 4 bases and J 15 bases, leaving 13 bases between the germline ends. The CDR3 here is CASSSDGEVFF. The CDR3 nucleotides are TGTGCCAGCAGCTCGGACGGGGAGGTGTTCTTC.

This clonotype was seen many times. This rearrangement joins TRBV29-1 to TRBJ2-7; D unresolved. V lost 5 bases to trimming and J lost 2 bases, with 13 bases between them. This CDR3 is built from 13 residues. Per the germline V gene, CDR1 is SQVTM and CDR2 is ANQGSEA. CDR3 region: CSVLTGETYEQYF. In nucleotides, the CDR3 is TGCAGCGTTCTTACCGGAGAGACCTACGAGCAGTACTTC.

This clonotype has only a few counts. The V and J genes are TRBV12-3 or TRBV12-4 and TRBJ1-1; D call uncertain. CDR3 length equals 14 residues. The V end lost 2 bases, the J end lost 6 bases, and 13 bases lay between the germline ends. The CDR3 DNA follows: TGTGCCAGCAGTTTACGGCCGGGGTTCCCTGAAGCTTTCTTT. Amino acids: CASSLRPGFPEAFF.

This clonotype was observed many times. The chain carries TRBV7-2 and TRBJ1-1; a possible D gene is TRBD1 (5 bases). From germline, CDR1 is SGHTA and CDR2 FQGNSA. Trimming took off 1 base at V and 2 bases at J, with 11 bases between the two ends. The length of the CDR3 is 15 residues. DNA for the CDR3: TGTGCCAGCAGCTTAGTTGGTGGGGACAACACTGAAGCTTTCTTT. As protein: CASSLVGGDNTEAFF.

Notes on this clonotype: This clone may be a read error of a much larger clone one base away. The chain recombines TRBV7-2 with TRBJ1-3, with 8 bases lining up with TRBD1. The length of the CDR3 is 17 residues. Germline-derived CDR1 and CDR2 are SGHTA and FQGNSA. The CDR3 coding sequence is TGTGCCAGCAGCCGCCGACAGGGGTTAAGCTCTAGAAACACCATATATTTT. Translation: CASSRRQGLSSRNTIYF.

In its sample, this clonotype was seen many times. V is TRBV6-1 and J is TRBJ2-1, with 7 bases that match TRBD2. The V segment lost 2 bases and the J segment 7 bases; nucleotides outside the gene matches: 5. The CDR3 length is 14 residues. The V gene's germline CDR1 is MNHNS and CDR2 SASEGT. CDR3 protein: CASSEYGGWNEQFF. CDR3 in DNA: TGTGCCAGCAGTGAATACGGGGGGTGGAATGAGCAGTTCTTC.

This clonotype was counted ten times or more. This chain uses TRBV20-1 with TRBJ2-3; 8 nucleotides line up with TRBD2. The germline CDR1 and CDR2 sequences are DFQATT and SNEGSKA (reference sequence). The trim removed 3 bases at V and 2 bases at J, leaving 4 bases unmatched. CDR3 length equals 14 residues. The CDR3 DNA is TGCAGTGCTAGCGGGGGGGCCACCACAGATACGCAGTATTTT. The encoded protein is CSASGGATTDTQYF.

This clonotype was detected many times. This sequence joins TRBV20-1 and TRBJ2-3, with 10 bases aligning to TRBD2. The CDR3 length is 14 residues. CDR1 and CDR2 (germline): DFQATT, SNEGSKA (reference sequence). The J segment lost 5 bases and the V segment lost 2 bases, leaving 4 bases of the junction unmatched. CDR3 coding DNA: TGCAGTGCTAGACTAGCGGGGGTAATAGATACGCAGTATTTT. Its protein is CSARLAGVIDTQYF.

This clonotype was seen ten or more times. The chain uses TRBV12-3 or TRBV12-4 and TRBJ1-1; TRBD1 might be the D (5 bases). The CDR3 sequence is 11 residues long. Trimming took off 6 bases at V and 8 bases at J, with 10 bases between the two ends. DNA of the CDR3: TGTGCCAGCAGGACGGGGACCGAAGCTTTCTTT. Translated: CASRTGTEAFF.

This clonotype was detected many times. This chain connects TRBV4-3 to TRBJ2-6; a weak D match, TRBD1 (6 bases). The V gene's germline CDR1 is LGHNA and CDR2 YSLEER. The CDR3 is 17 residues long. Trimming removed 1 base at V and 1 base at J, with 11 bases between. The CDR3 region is CASSQGQALSGANVLTF. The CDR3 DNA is TGCGCCAGCAGCCAAGGACAGGCTTTGTCTGGGGCCAACGTCCTGACTTTC.